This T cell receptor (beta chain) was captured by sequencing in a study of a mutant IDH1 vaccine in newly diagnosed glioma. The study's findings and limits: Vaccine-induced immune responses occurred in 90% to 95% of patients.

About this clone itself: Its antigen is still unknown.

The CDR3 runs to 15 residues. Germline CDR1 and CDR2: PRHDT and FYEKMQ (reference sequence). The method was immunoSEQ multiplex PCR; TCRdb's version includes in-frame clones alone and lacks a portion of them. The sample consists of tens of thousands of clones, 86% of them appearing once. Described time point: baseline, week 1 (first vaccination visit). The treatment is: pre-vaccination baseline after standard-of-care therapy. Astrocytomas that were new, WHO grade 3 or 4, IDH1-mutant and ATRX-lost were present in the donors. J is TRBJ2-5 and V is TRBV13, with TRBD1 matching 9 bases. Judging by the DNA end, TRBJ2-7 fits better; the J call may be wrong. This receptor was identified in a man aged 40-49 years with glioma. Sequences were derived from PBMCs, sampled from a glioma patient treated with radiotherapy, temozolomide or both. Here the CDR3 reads CASSRTGTGTYEQYF. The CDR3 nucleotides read TGTGCCAGCAGCCGGACCGGGACAGGGACCTACGAGCAGTACTTC.